This T cell receptor (beta chain) was obtained from a study of blood T cell repertoires in COVID-19. Study in general: Sites across the United States, Italy and Spain contributed samples from acute and convalescent COVID-19. T cells, B-cell-depleted T cells, or PBMCs provided the cDNA or gDNA that served as material.

Germline CDR1 SGHKS, CDR2 YYEKEE (reference sequence). The V and J ends lost 0 bases and 2 bases respectively, with 8 bases between them. The CDR3 totals 14 residues. How the authors handled the data: Using reference gene primer amplification, nucleated cell counts were estimated. Produced via immunoSEQ multiplex PCR; TCRdb's table is partial and in-frame only. That table gives V, J and clone size, and the DNA gave D and trimming. The data hold over 200,000 clones, with 86% observed a single time. The sequencing input was peripheral blood. The clonotype comes from a man between 40 and 49 years old who had recovered from COVID-19. J is TRBJ2-5 and V is TRBV5-5; no clear D. The chain's CDR3 is CASSLVSQQETQYF. DNA of the CDR3: TGTGCCAGCAGCTTGGTTTCTCAGCAAGAGACCCAGTACTTC.